These 5 T cell receptor beta chains were sequenced from one sample in a study of identical twins. MiXCR, run by TCRdb on the 5' RACE reads, gives a single entry per CDR3 protein. The repertoire holds 400,000 to 500,000 distinct CDR3 sequences, around 15% seen once, with more than 0.8% in the top ten. The data were also submitted as part of a second study, on yellow fever vaccine responses in identical twins.

The sample consisted of CD4+ T cells sorted from blood. These receptors came from a woman aged 18-29 years in good health.

There are a few counts of this clonotype. The gene calls are TRBV7-3 and TRBJ2-1, with D possibly TRBD2 on 6 matching bases. CDR1 SGHTA and CDR2 FQGTGA come from the germline V gene. The V and J ends lost 1 base and 10 bases respectively, with 8 bases between them. This CDR3 comprises 12 residues. For the CDR3, the DNA is TGTGCCAGCAGCTTAAGTGGGGGGGAGCAGTTCTTC. Translated, it gives CASSLSGGEQFF.

This clonotype was counted ten times or more. The V call is TRBV5-6, the J call TRBJ1-5; D is ambiguous. V was trimmed by 4 bases and J by 1 base, leaving 6 bases between them. This CDR3 has 13 residues. Germline V gives CDR1 SGHDT, CDR2 YYEEEE. CDR3 nucleotides: TGTGCCAGCAGCCTAAAGAGCAATCAGCCCCAGCATTTT. This gives the protein CASSLKSNQPQHF.

In this sample, this clonotype turned up many times. The V and J genes are TRBV5-1 and TRBJ1-4; no firm D call. This CDR3 has 13 residues. The ends were cut back, 0 bases at V and 3 bases at J, with 3 bases in the middle. The germline gives CDR1 SGHRS, CDR2 YFSETQ. CDR3: CASSLASNEKLFF. The CDR3 DNA sequence: TGCGCCAGCAGCTTGGCCTCTAATGAAAAACTGTTTTTT.

This clonotype was seen more than once but under ten times. The chain recombines TRBV24-1 with TRBJ2-1; perhaps TRBD1 as D (6 bases). Germline V gives CDR1 KGHDR, CDR2 SFDVKD. This CDR3 has 12 amino acids. V was cut by 7 bases and J by 13 bases, with 16 bases left in between. CDR3 nucleotide sequence: TGTGCCACCAGCACACCGGCCAGGGGACAGTTCTTC. It is translated as CATSTPARGQFF.

A few counts support this clonotype. The chain is built from TRBV19 and TRBJ2-1; D is possibly TRBD1 (5 bases). The CDR3 has 13 residues. With 6 bases removed from V and 7 bases from J, the gap between germline ends came to 13 bases. Germline V gene sequence: CDR1 LNHDA, CDR2 SQIVND (reference sequence). The CDR3 nucleotides are TGTGCCAGTAGGAAGTTTCAGGGAAATGAGCAGTTCTTC. Encoded protein: CASRKFQGNEQFF.